This is a list of T cell receptor beta chains from one sample in a study of OX40 agonist ivuxolimab in advanced cancers. Assay: immunoSEQ multiplex PCR; the TCRdb copy retains only in-frame clones and omits some. The repertoire holds tens of thousands of clones, with approximately 87% as singletons. The sequencing used CD4+ or CD8+ T cells sorted from blood, collected in a trial of the OX40 agonist ivuxolimab. Receptor source: an adult with an advanced solid tumor such as melanoma, head and neck, liver or kidney cancer. CDR3s include the opening cysteine and the closing phenylalanine or tryptophan. D genes are given only for firm matches. A row's size may be missing; if present it is once, few, many or a size class.

>.|TRBJ2-5|TRBV19|.
TGTGCCAGTAGTACCTCCCAGCAAGAGACCCAGTACTTC
CASSTSQQETQYF
>.|TRBJ1-1|TRBV30|.
TGTGCCTGGAGTACTGAAGCTTTCTTT
CAWSTEAFF
>.|TRBJ1-5|TRBV6-9|.
TGTGCCACCGGGCGTAATCAGCCCCAGCATTTT
CATGRNQPQHF
>TRBD1|TRBJ1-2|TRBV5-1|once
TGCGCCAGCAGCTTAACCGGGACAGGGCAAGGCTACACCTTC
CASSLTGTGQGYTF
>TRBD1|TRBJ2-2|TRBV6-5|.
TGTGCCAGCAGTTACTCAGGGGGCAGGCCTACCGGGGAGCTGTTTTTT
CASSYSGGRPTGELFF
>.|TRBJ2-3|TRBV18|.
TGTGCCAGCTCACCACCTTGGCCGCGCACAGATACGCAGTATTTT
CASSPPWPRTDTQYF
>.|TRBJ2-7|TRBV18|.
TGTGCCAGCTCACCTAGACAAGGGCGCGACGAGCAGTACTTC
CASSPRQGRDEQYF
>.|TRBJ1-1|TRBV11-1|.
TGTGCCAGCAGACGGGAGCGAGGTACTGAAGCTTTCTTT
CASRRERGTEAFF
>.|TRBJ1-4|TRBV7-6|.
TGTGCCAGCAGCTTGACGCAGGCGTCAACTAATGAAAAACTGTTTTTT
CASSLTQASTNEKLFF
>.|TRBJ2-1|TRBV10-2|.
TGCGCCAGCAGTGAGTCGGGGACTGCCTACAATGAGCAGTTCTTC
CASSESGTAYNEQFF
>.|TRBJ2-3|TRBV6-5|.
TGTGCCAGCAGCCTAATGGGATTCACAGATACGCAGTATTTT
CASSLMGFTDTQYF
>.|TRBJ2-5|TRBV5-6|.
TGTGCCAGCAGCTGGGGTGGCAAAGAGACCCAGTACTTC
CASSWGGKETQYF
>TRBD2|TRBJ2-3|TRBV9|few
TGTGCCAGCAGCGTAACTAGCGGGATCACAGATACGCAGTATTTT
CASSVTSGITDTQYF